A selection of T cell receptor beta chains follows, all from one sample in a study of CD8 T cells in ankylosing spondylitis. Using its own MiXCR run on the 5' RACE reads, TCRdb lists one record per CDR3 protein. The profile covers 250,000 to 350,000 distinct CDR3 sequences, with 20% appearing a single time and about 8.2% taken by the ten largest. Material for sequencing was blood, either unsorted or a sorted T cell fraction (not recorded which). Receptor source: a male donor with ankylosing spondylitis or in good health (not recorded which). The CDR3 runs from the conserved cysteine through the conserved F or W. The D gene is left open where the match is weak. Where a row states a size, it is once, few, many or the class of an expanded clone; other rows omit it.

j_gene	abundance	d_gene	v_gene	CDR3nt	CDR3aa
TRBJ2-1	NA	TRBD1	TRBV3-1	TGTGCCCGCAGTTCCCCTATGGAGGACAGGAGCTCCTACAATGAGCAGTTCTTC	CARSSPMEDRSSYNEQFF
TRBJ2-1	few	TRBD1	TRBV5-6	TGTGCCAGCAGCTTGACCCCCGACAGGGCCCGGGTTGTGCAGTTCTTC	CASSLTPDRARVVQFF
TRBJ1-6	few	TRBD1	TRBV9	TGTGCCAGCAGCGTACAGGGGGCTAATTCACCCCTCCACTTT	CASSVQGANSPLHF
TRBJ1-6	many	NA	TRBV7-6	TGTGCCAGCAGCTCCGGGGACGCTCATAATTCACCCCTCCACTTT	CASSSGDAHNSPLHF
TRBJ1-6	NA	NA	TRBV20-1	TGCAGTGCTAGGTGGGGGGCCGCTAATTCACCCCTCCACTTT	CSARWGAANSPLHF
TRBJ1-4	NA	NA	TRBV6-4	TGTGCCAGCAGTGTCGAAGCAGGGGTGGCTGAAAAACTGTTTTTT	CASSVEAGVAEKLFF
TRBJ2-5	NA	TRBD2	TRBV9	TGTGCCAGCAGCGTAGCTAAGGCTAGCGGAGAGGGAGAGACCCAGTACTTC	CASSVAKASGEGETQYF
TRBJ1-1	few	NA	TRBV12-3/TRBV12-4	TGTGCCAGCAGTTTCTATGGCACTGAAGCTTTCTTT	CASSFYGTEAFF
TRBJ2-1	many	NA	TRBV29-1	TGCAGCGCCCGGCCTCGGGCCTACAATGAGCAGTTCTTC	CSARPRAYNEQFF
TRBJ2-1	few	TRBD2	TRBV6-2/TRBV6-3	TGTGCCAGCAGTTACTCGACCCTAGCGGGAAGCTCCTACAATGAGCAGTTCTTC	CASSYSTLAGSSYNEQFF
TRBJ1-1	few	TRBD1	TRBV7-9	TGTGCCAGCAGCGCCAGGACAGGGAGGAACACTGAAGCTTTCTTT	CASSARTGRNTEAFF
TRBJ2-1	many	TRBD2	TRBV7-2	TGTGCCAGCAGCTTTGAGGCCGGGGGACTAGCGGGGGGGCGTAATGAGCAGTTCTTC	CASSFEAGGLAGGRNEQFF
TRBJ2-1	NA	TRBD2	TRBV12-3/TRBV12-4	TGTGCCAGCACCGAGACTAGCGGGATTGGGTTCTTC	CASTETSGIGFF
TRBJ2-3	few	TRBD2	TRBV12-3/TRBV12-4	TGTGCCAGCAGAGATTCCGGGACTAGCGGGAGCACAGATACGCAGTATTTT	CASRDSGTSGSTDTQYF